This T cell receptor (beta chain) was sequenced for a study of shared clonotypes between healthy human individuals. Terminally differentiated effector memory CD45RA+ cells were left out of the naive CD8 fraction, which was CD45RO-negative and positively selected for CCR7. Study conclusions and caveats: Inspection by rarefaction showed sorted-subset sequencing to be incomplete despite large depth.

Between the trimmed V and J ends, which lost 8 bases and 1 base, there was a span of 12 bases. The CDR3 covers 13 residues. CDR1 is MNHEY, CDR2 SMNVEV, per germline (reference sequence). In the case of this clone: What it binds is not known.

The assay was run at deep level. Sequencing was performed with immunoSEQ multiplex PCR; in TCRdb, only in-frame clones are kept and a portion is missing. The sample contains around 2,100,000 clones, over 85% of which appear only once. The sequence was collected from a man aged 18 to 35 in good health. This chain connects TRBV27 to TRBJ2-7, with D unclear. Source material: naive CD8+ T cells sorted from blood. This chain's CDR3 is CASGDLTSYEQYF. The CDR3 DNA follows: TGTGCCAGCGGAGACTTAACTTCCTACGAGCAGTACTTC.